The 17 T cell receptor beta chains in this list originate from one sample, sequenced in a study of blood T cell repertoires in COVID-19. Assay: immunoSEQ multiplex PCR; the TCRdb copy retains only in-frame clones and omits some. Of around 300,000 clones listed, 90% were seen once; the top ten hold 3.5% to 4.5%. Material: PBMCs or T cells enriched from blood (not recorded which). The receptors were gathered from a woman aged 18-35 years with acute COVID-19.

V usage is TRBV7-3 and J usage is TRBJ2-1; 10 positions agree with TRBD2. This CDR3 has 16 residues. With V trimmed by 5 bases and J by 7 bases, 11 bases remained unmatched. Germline CDR1 and CDR2: SGHTA and FQGTGA. CDR3 protein: CASSPSLAGALNEQFF. The CDR3 DNA is TGTGCCAGCAGCCCCTCCCTAGCGGGAGCGTTAAATGAGCAGTTCTTC.

J is TRBJ2-1 and V is TRBV6-5, with 11 bases lining up with TRBD2. Germline loops: CDR1 MNHEY, CDR2 SVGAGI. V lost 1 base and J lost 4; bases outside the gene matches: 3. The CDR3 loop spans 16 amino acids. The CDR3 sequence: CASSYFTSGSYNEQFF. CDR3 nucleotide sequence: TGTGCCAGCAGTTACTTTACTAGCGGGAGTTACAATGAGCAGTTCTTC.

J is TRBJ2-1 and V is TRBV6-5; 9 bases are a match to TRBD2. The J segment lost 4 bases and the V segment lost 2 bases, leaving 3 bases of the junction unmatched. Germline CDR1 is MNHEY and CDR2 is SVGAGI. The CDR3 has 15 amino acids. CDR3 nucleotides: TGTGCCAGCAGTTACGTGACTAGCGGTTACAATGAGCAGTTCTTC. Amino acid sequence: CASSYVTSGYNEQFF.

A word on this clone: The same CDR3 arises from other DNA sequences in this sample as well. The J gene is TRBJ1-1, the V gene TRBV18; D is perhaps TRBD1 (5 bases). Germline assignment: CDR1 KGHSH and CDR2 LQKENI. Trimming removed 3 bases from V and 3 bases from J, with 11 bases in between. This CDR3 is built from 14 residues. The chain's CDR3 is CASSPPAGYTEAFF. DNA for the CDR3: TGTGCCAGCTCACCTCCGGCAGGGTACACTGAAGCTTTCTTT.

This clone was observed a single time. The genes are TRBV19 and TRBJ1-3; a possible D gene is TRBD1 (5 bases). Germline values: CDR1 LNHDA, CDR2 SQIVND (reference sequence). The V and J ends lost 6 bases and 7 bases respectively, with 13 bases between them. The CDR3 consists of 13 residues. The CDR3 reads CASSPGLRNTIYF. In DNA, the CDR3 is TGTGCCAGTAGCCCGGGACTTAGGAACACCATATATTTT.

As DNA, the CDR3 is TGTGCCAGTAGCCCTGTCTCTAGACCATCCTACGAGCAGTTCTTC. Its protein product is CASSPVSRPSYEQFF. The genes are TRBV19 and TRBJ2-1; D unclear. V was shortened by 6 bases and J by 10 bases, with 22 bases between the two germline ends. Germline V gene lookup returns CDR1 LNHDA and CDR2 SQIVND (reference sequence). CDR3 length: 15 amino acids.

The rearrangement joins TRBV30 to TRBJ1-2; D perhaps matches TRBD1 (5 bases). Germline CDR1 is GTSNPN and CDR2 is SVGIG (reference sequence). V was shortened by 0 bases and J by 8 bases, with 13 bases between the two germline ends. The CDR3 extends over 13 amino acids. The CDR3 DNA is TGTGCCTGGAGTGTACGTCAGGGCGGAGGCTACACCTTC. It yields the protein CAWSVRQGGGYTF.

This chain links TRBV5-1 with TRBJ2-5; 8 bases fit TRBD1. Germline V gives CDR1 SGHRS, CDR2 YFSETQ. The CDR3 has 14 residues. V was clipped by 6 bases and J by 3 bases; unmatched bases: 7. CDR3 region: CASTLRGPEETQYF. CDR3 in DNA: TGCGCCAGCACCCTCAGGGGGCCCGAAGAGACCCAGTACTTC.

CDR3 sequence reads: CASSTTGTGDYEQYF. The CDR3 DNA follows: TGTGCCAGCAGTACTACCGGGACAGGGGACTACGAGCAGTACTTC. The J gene is TRBJ2-7, the V gene TRBV28; 10 bases are shared with TRBD1. The CDR3 is 15 residues long. Per germline, CDR1 MDHEN and CDR2 SYDVKM. Trimming cost V 5 bases and J 3 bases; bases outside gene matches: 7.

The rearrangement links TRBV30 to TRBJ2-3; D possibly corresponds to TRBD1 (5 bases). Germline V gene lookup returns CDR1 GTSNPN and CDR2 SVGIG (reference sequence). The V and J ends lost 7 bases and 3 bases respectively, with 17 bases between them. The CDR3 contains 14 residues. CDR3 sequence (DNA): TGTGCCTCGCGAAGGGGCGCTGGGACAGATACGCAGTATTTT. Translation: CASRRGAGTDTQYF.

The chain has TRBV11-3 and TRBJ2-5; possibly TRBD1 for D (5 bases). Germline values: CDR1 SGHNT, CDR2 YENEEA. V lost 1 base to trimming and J lost 5 bases, with 14 bases between them. The CDR3 runs to 15 residues. CDR3 DNA: TGTGCCAGCAGCTTAGTTGCAGGGCCTCTTGAGACCCAGTACTTC. It codes for CASSLVAGPLETQYF. The full variable domain, completed using reference TRBV11-3 and TRBJ2-5, is EAGVVQSPRYKIIEKKQPVAFWCNPISGHNTLYWYLQNLGQGPELLIRYENEEAVDDSQLPKDRFSAERLKGVDSTLKIQPAELGDSAVYLCASSLVAGPLETQYFGPGTRLLVL.

This sequence joins TRBV14 and TRBJ2-7; TRBD1 matches at 9 bases. The CDR3 spans 13 residues. The J segment lost 5 bases and the V segment lost 3 bases, leaving 2 bases of the junction unmatched. Germline assignment: CDR1 SGHDN and CDR2 FVKESK. DNA for the CDR3: TGTGCCAGCAGCCACGACAGGGGGGACGAGCAGTACTTC. It is translated as CASSHDRGDEQYF.

V gene TRBV11-3 combines with J gene TRBJ1-5; D gene unclear. Germline-derived CDR1 and CDR2 are SGHNT and YENEEA. V was trimmed by 11 bases and J by 0 bases, leaving 23 bases between them. The CDR3 extends over 17 amino acids. The CDR3 region is CALGSNTTNNSNQPQHF. Written as DNA, the CDR3 is TGTGCCCTAGGTAGTAATACAACTAATAATAGCAATCAGCCCCAGCATTTT. The entire variable domain, with the rest obtained from reference TRBV11-3 and TRBJ1-5, is as follows: EAGVVQSPRYKIIEKKQPVAFWCNPISGHNTLYWYLQNLGQGPELLIRYENEEAVDDSQLPKDRFSAERLKGVDSTLKIQPAELGDSAVYLCALGSNTTNNSNQPQHFGDGTRLSIL.

The chain carries TRBV7-9 and TRBJ1-1; 7 nucleotides match TRBD1. The CDR3 contains 19 residues. Germline loops: CDR1 SEHNR, CDR2 FQNEAQ (reference sequence). V was pared by 0 bases and J by 10 bases, with 23 bases of the junction left unmatched. The chain's CDR3 is CASSLALSVGTATPIGAFF. The CDR3 region has the DNA TGTGCCAGCAGCTTAGCGCTAAGCGTTGGGACAGCCACACCAATTGGAGCTTTCTTT.

This sequence joins TRBV21-1 and TRBJ2-1; TRBD2, the D gene given by the table, was not confirmed from the DNA. TRBV21-1 is noted as a pseudogene. The CDR3 consists of 17 residues. The CDR3 loop is CASSPPDYRGSYNEQFF. Here the CDR3 DNA reads TGTGCCAGCAGCCCCCCGGACTACCGTGGCTCCTACAATGAGCAGTTCTTC.

The V gene is TRBV2, the J gene TRBJ1-1, with TRBD1 as a possible D gene (5 bases). V was pared by 4 bases and J by 11 bases, with 11 bases between. The V gene's germline CDR1 is SNHLY and CDR2 FYNNEI. The CDR3 has 11 amino acids. CDR3 amino acids: CASSGSGWAFF. CDR3 coding DNA: TGTGCCAGCAGTGGCTCAGGGTGGGCTTTCTTT.

The chain uses TRBV5-1 and TRBJ2-1; 10 bases agree with TRBD1. This CDR3 has 14 amino acids. The germline CDR1 and CDR2 sequences are SGHRS and YFSETQ. The V and J ends lost 4 bases and 7 bases, in that order; junction bases with no gene match: 5. CDR3 in amino acids: CASSQGQGENEQFF. The CDR3 DNA follows: TGCGCCAGCAGCCAAGGACAGGGGGAGAATGAGCAGTTCTTC. The whole variable domain, remainder taken from reference TRBV5-1 and TRBJ2-1, is KAGVTQTPRYLIKTRGQQVTLSCSPISGHRSVSWYQQTPGQGLQFLFEYFSETQRNKGNFPGRFSGRQFSNSRSEMNVSTLELGDSALYLCASSQGQGENEQFFGPGTRLTVL.